This TCR beta chain derives from a study of cytomegalovirus exposure and HLA in healthy donors. Study-wide results and limits: The study found most TCR sequences rare, yet found some public TCRs in many donors. Most likely, a cluster of highly shared sequence variants arose as a sequencing artifact. For TCR beta chains, V- and J-gene trimming was later linked to a missense DCLRE1C variant.

The V gene end was trimmed by 5 bases and the J gene end by 7 bases; junction bases not matched to a gene: 9. Germline assignment: CDR1 MDHEN and CDR2 SYDVKM. The CDR3 runs 15 residues. Worth noting for this clone: Antigen: not known.

PCR was performed using 60 Vbeta and 13 Jbeta primers. Profiled with immunoSEQ multiplex PCR; TCRdb holds only in-frame clones, not every one. The sample holds around 61,000 clones, 65% to 80% seen once. Sequencing used PBMCs. This receptor was obtained from a man between 35 and 55 years old in good health and CMV-seropositive. The V and J genes are TRBV28 and TRBJ2-7; TRBD1 matches at 12 bases. The CDR3 spells CASSRRDRGRIEQYF. CDR3 DNA sequence: TGTGCCAGCAGTCGTAGGGACAGGGGGCGAATTGAGCAGTACTTC.